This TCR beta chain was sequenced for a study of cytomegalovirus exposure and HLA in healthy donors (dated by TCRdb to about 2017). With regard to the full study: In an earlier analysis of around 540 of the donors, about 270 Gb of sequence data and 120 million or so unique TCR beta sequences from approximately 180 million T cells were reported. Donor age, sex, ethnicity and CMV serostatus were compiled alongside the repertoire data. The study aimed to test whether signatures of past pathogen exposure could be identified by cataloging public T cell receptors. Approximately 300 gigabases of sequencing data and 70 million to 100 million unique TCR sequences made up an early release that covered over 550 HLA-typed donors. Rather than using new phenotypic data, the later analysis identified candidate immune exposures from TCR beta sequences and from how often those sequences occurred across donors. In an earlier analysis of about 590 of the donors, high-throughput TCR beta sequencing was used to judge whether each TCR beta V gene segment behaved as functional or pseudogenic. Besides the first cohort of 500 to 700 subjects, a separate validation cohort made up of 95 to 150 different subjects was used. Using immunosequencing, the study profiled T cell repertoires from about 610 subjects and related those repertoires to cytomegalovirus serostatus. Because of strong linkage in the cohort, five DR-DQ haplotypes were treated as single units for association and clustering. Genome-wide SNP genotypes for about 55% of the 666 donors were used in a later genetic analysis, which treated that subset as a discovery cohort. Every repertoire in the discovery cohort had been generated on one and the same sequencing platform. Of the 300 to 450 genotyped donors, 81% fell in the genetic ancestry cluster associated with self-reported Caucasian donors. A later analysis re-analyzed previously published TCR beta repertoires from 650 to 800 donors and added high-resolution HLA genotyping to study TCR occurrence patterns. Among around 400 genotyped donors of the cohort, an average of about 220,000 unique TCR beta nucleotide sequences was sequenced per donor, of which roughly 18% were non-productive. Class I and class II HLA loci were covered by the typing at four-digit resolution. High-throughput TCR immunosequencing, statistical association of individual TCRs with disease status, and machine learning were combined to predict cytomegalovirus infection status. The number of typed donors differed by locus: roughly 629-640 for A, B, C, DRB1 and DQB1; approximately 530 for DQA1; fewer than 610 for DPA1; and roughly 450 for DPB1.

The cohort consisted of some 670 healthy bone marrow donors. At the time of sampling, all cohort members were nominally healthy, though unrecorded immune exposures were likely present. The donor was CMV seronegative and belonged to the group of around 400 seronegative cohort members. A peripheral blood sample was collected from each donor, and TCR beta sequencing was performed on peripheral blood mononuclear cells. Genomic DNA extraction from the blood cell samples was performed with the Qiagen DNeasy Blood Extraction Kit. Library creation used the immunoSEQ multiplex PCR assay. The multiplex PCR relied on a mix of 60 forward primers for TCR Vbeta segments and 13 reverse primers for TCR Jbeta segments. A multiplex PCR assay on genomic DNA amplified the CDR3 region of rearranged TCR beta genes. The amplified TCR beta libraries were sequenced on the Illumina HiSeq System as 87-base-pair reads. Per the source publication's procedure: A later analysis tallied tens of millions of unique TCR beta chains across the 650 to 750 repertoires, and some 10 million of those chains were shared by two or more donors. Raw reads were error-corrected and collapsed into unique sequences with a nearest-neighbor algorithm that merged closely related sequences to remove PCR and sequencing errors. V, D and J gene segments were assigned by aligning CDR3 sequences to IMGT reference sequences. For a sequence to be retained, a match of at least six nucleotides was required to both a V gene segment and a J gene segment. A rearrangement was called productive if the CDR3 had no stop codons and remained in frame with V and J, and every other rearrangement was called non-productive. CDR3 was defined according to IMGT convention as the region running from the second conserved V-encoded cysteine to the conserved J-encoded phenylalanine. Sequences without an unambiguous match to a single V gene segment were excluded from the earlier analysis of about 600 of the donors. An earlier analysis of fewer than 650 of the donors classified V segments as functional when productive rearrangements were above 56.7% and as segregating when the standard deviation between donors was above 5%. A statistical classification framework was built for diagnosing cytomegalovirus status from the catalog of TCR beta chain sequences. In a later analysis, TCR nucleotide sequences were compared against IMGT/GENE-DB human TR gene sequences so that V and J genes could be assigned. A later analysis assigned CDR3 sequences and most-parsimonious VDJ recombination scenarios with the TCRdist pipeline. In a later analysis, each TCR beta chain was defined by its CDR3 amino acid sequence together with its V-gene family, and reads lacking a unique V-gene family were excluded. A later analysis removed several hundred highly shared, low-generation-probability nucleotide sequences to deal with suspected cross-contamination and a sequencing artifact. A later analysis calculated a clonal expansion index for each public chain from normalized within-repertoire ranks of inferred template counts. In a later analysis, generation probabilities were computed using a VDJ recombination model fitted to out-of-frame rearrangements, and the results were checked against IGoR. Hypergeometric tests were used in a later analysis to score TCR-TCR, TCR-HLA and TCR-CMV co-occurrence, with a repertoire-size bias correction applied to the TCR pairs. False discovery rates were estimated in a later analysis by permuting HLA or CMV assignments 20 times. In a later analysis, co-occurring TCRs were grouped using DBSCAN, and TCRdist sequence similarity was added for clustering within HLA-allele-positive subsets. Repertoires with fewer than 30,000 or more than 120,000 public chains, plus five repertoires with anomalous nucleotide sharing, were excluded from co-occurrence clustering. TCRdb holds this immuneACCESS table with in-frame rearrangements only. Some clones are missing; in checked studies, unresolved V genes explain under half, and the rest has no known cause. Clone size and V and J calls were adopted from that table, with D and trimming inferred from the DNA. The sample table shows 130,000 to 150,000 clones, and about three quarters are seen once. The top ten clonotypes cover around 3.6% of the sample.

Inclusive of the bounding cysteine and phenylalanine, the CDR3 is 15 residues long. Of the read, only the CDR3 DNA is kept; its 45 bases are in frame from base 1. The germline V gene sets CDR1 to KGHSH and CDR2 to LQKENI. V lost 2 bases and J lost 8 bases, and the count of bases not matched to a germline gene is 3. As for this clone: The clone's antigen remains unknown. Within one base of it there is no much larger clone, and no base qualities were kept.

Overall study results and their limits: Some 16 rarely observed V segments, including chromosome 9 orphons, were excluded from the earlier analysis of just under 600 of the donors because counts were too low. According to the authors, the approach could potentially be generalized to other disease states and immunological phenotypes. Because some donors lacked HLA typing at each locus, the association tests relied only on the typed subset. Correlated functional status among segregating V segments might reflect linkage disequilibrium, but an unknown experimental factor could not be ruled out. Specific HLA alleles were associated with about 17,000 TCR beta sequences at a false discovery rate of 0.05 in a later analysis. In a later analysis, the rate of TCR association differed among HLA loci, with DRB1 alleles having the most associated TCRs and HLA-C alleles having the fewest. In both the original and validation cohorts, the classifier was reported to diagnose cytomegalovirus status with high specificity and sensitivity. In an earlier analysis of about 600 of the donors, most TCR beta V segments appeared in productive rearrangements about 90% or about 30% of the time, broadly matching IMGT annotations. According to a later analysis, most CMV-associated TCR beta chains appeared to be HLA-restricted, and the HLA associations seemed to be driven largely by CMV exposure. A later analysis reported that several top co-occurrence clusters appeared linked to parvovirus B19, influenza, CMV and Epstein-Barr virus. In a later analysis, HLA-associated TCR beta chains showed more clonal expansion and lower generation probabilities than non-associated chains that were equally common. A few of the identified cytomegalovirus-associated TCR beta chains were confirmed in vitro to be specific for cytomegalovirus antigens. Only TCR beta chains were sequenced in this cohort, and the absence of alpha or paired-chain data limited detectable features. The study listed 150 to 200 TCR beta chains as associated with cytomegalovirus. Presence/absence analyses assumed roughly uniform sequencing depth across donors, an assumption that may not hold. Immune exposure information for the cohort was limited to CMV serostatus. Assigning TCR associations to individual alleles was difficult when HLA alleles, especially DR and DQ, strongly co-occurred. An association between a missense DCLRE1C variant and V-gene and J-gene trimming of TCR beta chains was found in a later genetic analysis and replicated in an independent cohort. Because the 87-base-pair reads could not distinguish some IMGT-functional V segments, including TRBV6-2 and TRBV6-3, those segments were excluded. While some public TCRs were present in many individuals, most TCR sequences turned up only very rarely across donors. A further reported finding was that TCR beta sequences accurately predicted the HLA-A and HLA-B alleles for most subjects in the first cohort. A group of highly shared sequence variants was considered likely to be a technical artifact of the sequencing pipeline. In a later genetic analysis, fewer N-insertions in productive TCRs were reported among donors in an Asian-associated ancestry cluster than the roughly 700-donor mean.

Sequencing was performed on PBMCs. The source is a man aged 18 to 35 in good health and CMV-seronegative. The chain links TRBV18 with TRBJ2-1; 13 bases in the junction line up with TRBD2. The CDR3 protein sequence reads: CASSPSGLAGDEQFF. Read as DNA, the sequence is TGTGCCAGCTCACCATCCGGACTAGCGGGAGATGAGCAGTTCTTC.